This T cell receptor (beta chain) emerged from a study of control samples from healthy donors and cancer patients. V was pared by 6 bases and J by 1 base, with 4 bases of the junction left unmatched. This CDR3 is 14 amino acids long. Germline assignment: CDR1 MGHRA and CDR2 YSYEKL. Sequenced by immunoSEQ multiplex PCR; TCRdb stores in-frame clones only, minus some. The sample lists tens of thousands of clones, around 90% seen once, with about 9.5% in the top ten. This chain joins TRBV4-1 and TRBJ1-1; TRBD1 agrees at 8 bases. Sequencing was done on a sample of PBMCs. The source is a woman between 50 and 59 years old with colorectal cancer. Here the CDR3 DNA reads TGCGCCAGCAGAAAGGGACAGGAGAACACTGAAGCTTTCTTT. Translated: CASRKGQENTEAFF.